Each of the 13 T cell receptor beta chains below was sequenced from the same sample in a study of neoadjuvant anti-PD-1 for oral cavity cancer. Generated by immunoSEQ multiplex PCR, the TCRdb table keeps only in-frame clones and is missing some. The sample includes 63,000 or so clones, around 85% of them seen just once. Time point: after neoadjuvant nivolumab, at surgical resection. The sequencing used PBMCs, collected after nivolumab (anti-PD-1) treatment. The receptors here all came from a person aged 35 to 85 with oral cavity squamous cell carcinoma.

The chain links TRBV7-3 to TRBJ2-2, with D possibly TRBD1 on 5 matching bases. V shed 1 base and J shed 5 bases, with 14 bases lying between them. Germline V gene sequence: CDR1 SGHTA, CDR2 FQGTGA. The CDR3 covers 16 residues. The CDR3 sequence: CASSLRVQGRTGELFF. CDR3 DNA: TGTGCCAGCAGCTTAAGGGTCCAGGGTAGGACCGGGGAGCTGTTTTTT.

This clone was seen only once. The chain uses TRBV13 and TRBJ1-1, with D uncertain. Germline values: CDR1 PRHDT, CDR2 FYEKMQ (reference sequence). V was cut by 3 bases and J by 1 base, with 3 bases left in between. CDR3 length: 12 residues. The chain's CDR3 is CASSFPNTEAFF. CDR3 nucleotides: TGTGCCAGCAGCTTCCCGAACACTGAAGCTTTCTTT. Combining the CDR3 with reference TRBV13 and TRBJ1-1 gives the whole variable domain AAGVIQSPRHLIKEKRETATLKCYPIPRHDTVYWYQQGPGQDPQFLISFYEKMQSDKGSIPDRFSAQQFSDYHSELNMSSLELGDSALYFCASSFPNTEAFFGQGTRLTVV.

The chain joins TRBV15 to TRBJ2-5; 11 positions match TRBD2. The CDR3 contains 15 residues. In germline, CDR1 is LNHNV, CDR2 YYDKDF (reference sequence). The ends lost 0 bases at V and 3 bases at J; junction bases unmatched: 0. DNA of the CDR3: TGTGCCACCAGCAGAGAACTAGCGGGAGAAGAGACCCAGTACTTC. Translated: CATSRELAGEETQYF.

The rearrangement joins TRBV5-1 to TRBJ2-5; TRBD1 might be the D (6 bases). In germline, CDR1 is SGHRS, CDR2 YFSETQ. Deletions cut 5 bases from V and 5 bases from J, with 22 bases between. CDR3 length: 16 residues. As DNA, the CDR3 is TGCGCCAGCAGTCGCACTGGGGCAGGGGTGGGCGAGACCCAGTACTTC. Protein product: CASSRTGAGVGETQYF.

The chain links TRBV7-9 to TRBJ2-7; no reliable D call. The V end was cut by 0 bases, the J end by 4 bases, with 7 bases between. The V gene's germline CDR1 is SEHNR and CDR2 FQNEAQ (reference sequence). The CDR3 runs to 13 residues. CDR3 coding DNA: TGTGCCAGCAGCTTAGCAGGGAAATACGAGCAGTACTTC. This translates into CASSLAGKYEQYF.

The chain joins TRBV6-1 to TRBJ1-1; D remains ambiguous. CDR1 MNHNS and CDR2 SASEGT come from the germline V gene. V was shortened by 4 bases and J by 2 bases, with 11 bases between the two germline ends. The CDR3 sequence is 14 residues long. CDR3 nucleotide sequence: TGTGCCAGCAGTGCCGGCCGCGTAAACACTGAAGCTTTCTTT. Its translation is CASSAGRVNTEAFF.

In this sample, this clone turned up once. The gene calls are TRBV28 and TRBJ1-5; D possibly corresponds to TRBD1 (6 bases). CDR1 is MDHEN and CDR2 is SYDVKM in the germline V gene. The CDR3 contains 15 residues. V gave up 4 bases and J gave up 5 bases, with 15 bases separating them. CDR3 region: CASSSGQREYQPQHF. The CDR3 DNA reads TGTGCCAGCAGTTCCGGACAGCGTGAGTATCAGCCCCAGCATTTT.

The rearrangement uses TRBV27 and TRBJ2-7; possibly TRBD2 for D (5 bases). The CDR3 consists of 16 residues. Germline CDR1 and CDR2: MNHEY and SMNVEV (reference sequence). The V end lost 5 bases, the J end lost 0 bases, and 17 bases lay between the germline ends. CDR3 DNA sequence: TGTGCCAGCAGTCCTTTAGGGAGACCGTCCTCCTACGAGCAGTACTTC. This sequence encodes CASSPLGRPSSYEQYF.

The V call is TRBV7-3, the J call TRBJ1-2; D gene ambiguous. This CDR3 spans 14 amino acids. V was clipped by 0 bases and J by 6 bases, with 11 bases between them. Germline values: CDR1 SGHTA, CDR2 FQGTGA. CDR3 amino acids: CASSLTAGGDGYTF. CDR3 DNA: TGTGCCAGCAGCTTAACGGCCGGTGGAGATGGCTACACCTTC.

The chain has TRBV28 and TRBJ2-5; TRBD2 matches at 8 bases. V shed 5 bases and J 2 bases; nucleotides not matched to a gene: 7. Germline values: CDR1 MDHEN, CDR2 SYDVKM. The CDR3 totals 15 residues. The CDR3 reads CASSPAGVRQETQYF. In DNA, the CDR3 is TGTGCCAGCAGTCCAGCGGGAGTGAGGCAAGAGACCCAGTACTTC.

The chain links TRBV5-1 to TRBJ2-5; D is uncertain. This CDR3 has 15 residues. Looked up from germline, CDR1 is SGHRS and CDR2 is YFSETQ. Trimming cost V 3 bases and J 4 bases, with 16 bases left between them. The CDR3 DNA reads TGCGCCAGCAGCTCGGGCCCGGGCTCGGGAGAGACCCAGTACTTC. The encoded protein is CASSSGPGSGETQYF.

The genes are TRBV7-9 and TRBJ1-2, with 7 bases fitting TRBD1. V shed 4 bases and J 0 bases; nucleotides not matched to a gene: 8. CDR3 length equals 16 residues. From germline, CDR1 is SEHNR and CDR2 FQNEAQ (reference sequence). The DNA of the CDR3 is TGTGCCAGCAGCTCATTAAGACAGGGAGCTAACTATGGCTACACCTTC. The encoded protein is CASSSLRQGANYGYTF.

The gene calls are TRBV5-1 and TRBJ2-7, with D possibly being TRBD1 or TRBD2 (8 bases each). Germline CDR1 reads SGHRS; CDR2 reads YFSETQ. This CDR3 comprises 17 residues. V lost 3 bases and J 7 bases, leaving 26 bases between the germline ends. Written as DNA, the CDR3 is TGCGCCAGCAGCTCCTCACCGGGGGGGACAGGCGTTGGTGAGCAGTACTTC. Amino acids: CASSSSPGGTGVGEQYF.